The 22 T cell receptor beta chains reported below all come from one sample, sequenced in a study of PD-1 blockade in mismatch repair-deficient tumors. This table comes from immunoSEQ multiplex PCR, and its TCRdb copy is limited to in-frame clones, with some not included. The data show roughly 14,000 clones, 80% to 85% seen once. Their cognate antigens are unknown. Stated time point: roughly 10-day in vitro stimulation with candidate neoantigen peptide 4. The input for sequencing was cells cultured in vitro, taken from a patient treated with pembrolizumab. The receptors shown here come from an adult with mismatch repair-deficient cancer.

This sequence joins TRBV10-2 and TRBJ2-2; tentatively, D is TRBD2 (5 bases). The V and J ends lost 6 bases and 2 bases respectively, with 7 bases between them. The CDR3 contains 13 residues. CDR1 and CDR2 from the germline V gene are WSHSY and SAAADI. CDR3 DNA: TGCGCCAGCAGCGGACTTAACACCGGGGAGCTGTTTTTT. Encoded protein: CASSGLNTGELFF.

V is TRBV11-2 and J is TRBJ2-7; 7 bases match TRBD2. The CDR3 totals 16 residues. Germline assignment: CDR1 SGHAT and CDR2 FQNNGV. The J segment lost 1 base and the V segment lost 5 bases, leaving 11 bases of the junction unmatched. The DNA of the CDR3 is TGTGCCAGCAGCCTAAGGTTGTCTAGCGGATCCTACGAGCAGTACTTC. Its translation is CASSLRLSSGSYEQYF.

The rearrangement joins TRBV27 to TRBJ2-3, with D unclear. The V end lost 9 bases, the J end lost 4 bases, and 8 bases lay between the germline ends. CDR3 length equals 11 residues. The germline gives CDR1 MNHEY, CDR2 SMNVEV (reference sequence). This CDR3 is CASSTSDTQYF. The CDR3 DNA sequence: TGTGCCAGTTCTACTTCAGATACGCAGTATTTT.

The chain recombines TRBV2 with TRBJ2-7; possible D gene TRBD2, 6 bases. The CDR3 has 14 residues. From germline, CDR1 is SNHLY and CDR2 FYNNEI. The ends were cut back, 6 bases at V and 3 bases at J, with 15 bases in the middle. CDR3 sequence reads: CASRFEAEGYEQYF. CDR3 nucleotide sequence: TGTGCCAGCAGGTTCGAAGCGGAGGGCTACGAGCAGTACTTC.

This chain connects TRBV18 to TRBJ2-2; D remains unclear. The CDR3 is 15 residues long. Germline-derived CDR1 and CDR2 are KGHSH and LQKENI. V lost 3 bases to trimming and J lost 8 bases, with 16 bases between them. The CDR3 DNA reads as TGTGCCAGCTCACCGGGCGTTTTTTCAGGAGGGGAGCTGTTTTTT. It yields the protein CASSPGVFSGGELFF.

This clone has just one count. The rearrangement links TRBV5-1 to TRBJ2-7; TRBD1 matches 7 bases. Per germline, CDR1 SGHRS and CDR2 YFSETQ. The CDR3 is 13 residues long. V was pared by 6 bases and J by 2 bases, with 5 bases of the junction left unmatched. In DNA, the CDR3 is TGCGCCAGCACCGGGACAGCTACCTACGAGCAGTACTTC. Its protein product is CASTGTATYEQYF.

The genes are TRBV7-3 and TRBJ2-1; 7 bases are shared with TRBD2. Germline assignment: CDR1 SGHTA and CDR2 FQGTGA. Trimming at V came to 5 bases and at J to 10 bases, leaving 14 bases not matched to a gene. The CDR3 loop spans 15 amino acids. The CDR3 region has the DNA TGTGCCAGCAGCCCGGCTAGCGGTTGGAGCAGAGAGCAGTTCTTC. It encodes CASSPASGWSREQFF.

The rearrangement links TRBV9 to TRBJ2-7; weak D call: TRBD2 (6 bases). Looked up from germline, CDR1 is SGDLS and CDR2 is YYNGEE. V lost 4 bases and J lost 7, with 27 bases in between. This CDR3 contains 17 residues. CDR3 DNA sequence: TGTGCCAGCAGCCCCCTCGGGACTGCATTCCTATGGGAAGAGCAGTACTTC. Encoded protein: CASSPLGTAFLWEEQYF.

The rearrangement links TRBV27 to TRBJ2-7; 11 bases match TRBD2. With V trimmed by 5 bases and J by 0 bases, 3 bases remained unmatched. The CDR3 length is 15 residues. Germline V gives CDR1 MNHEY, CDR2 SMNVEV (reference sequence). The CDR3: CASSVTSGGSYEQYF. CDR3 bases: TGTGCCAGCAGTGTCACTAGCGGGGGCTCCTACGAGCAGTACTTC.

This chain joins TRBV19 and TRBJ2-1; 11 bases agree with TRBD2. J lost 6 bases, V lost 6 bases, and 7 bases had no gene match. This CDR3 spans 15 amino acids. Germline V CDR1 and CDR2: LNHDA, SQIVND (reference sequence). CDR3 DNA: TGTGCCAGTAGGGAACTAGCGGGAGTTGGCAATGAGCAGTTCTTC. Protein sequence: CASRELAGVGNEQFF.

The gene calls are TRBV30 and TRBJ1-2, with a tentative D call TRBD1 (6 bases). CDR1 and CDR2 from the germline V gene are GTSNPN and SVGIG (reference sequence). The germline V and J ends were trimmed by 0 bases and 5 bases, with 16 bases remaining between them. CDR3 length equals 15 residues. For the CDR3, the DNA is TGTGCCTGGAGTGTACCCGGACAGACTATTTATGGCTACACCTTC. This gives the protein CAWSVPGQTIYGYTF.

This rearrangement joins TRBV18 to TRBJ2-1; 9 nucleotides match TRBD2. The CDR3 runs 16 residues. Germline V gives CDR1 KGHSH, CDR2 LQKENI. V was pared by 0 bases and J by 8 bases, with 8 bases of the junction left unmatched. In DNA form, the CDR3 reads TGTGCCAGCTCACCACCGTGGCGGGAGGGCCGCGATGAGCAGTTCTTC. This codes for CASSPPWREGRDEQFF.

V is TRBV10-3 and J is TRBJ2-3; 8 bases agree with TRBD2. V was clipped by 10 bases and J by 4 bases; unmatched bases: 13. The CDR3 runs to 15 residues. CDR1 ENHRY and CDR2 SYGVKD come from the germline V gene. The CDR3 sequence: CATGGEAGVADTQYF. The CDR3 bases are TGTGCCACCGGGGGGGAAGCGGGAGTAGCAGATACGCAGTATTTT.

This clone was observed a few times. This rearrangement joins TRBV28 to TRBJ1-2; D gene uncertain. CDR1 MDHEN and CDR2 SYDVKM come from the germline V gene. V dropped 2 bases and J dropped 3 bases, with 10 bases sitting between them. The CDR3 runs to 14 residues. The CDR3 DNA follows: TGTGCCAGCAGTTTACTGGGCTCCTACTATGGCTACACCTTC. Translated: CASSLLGSYYGYTF.

This chain joins TRBV19 and TRBJ2-7; either TRBD1 or TRBD2 may supply D (5 bases each). Germline V gene data show CDR1 as LNHDA and CDR2 as SQIVND (reference sequence). Trimming removed 5 bases at V and 0 bases at J, with 8 bases between. The CDR3 is 13 residues long. CDR3 loop: CASSAGTSYEQYF. The CDR3 nucleotides read TGTGCCAGTAGTGCAGGGACCTCCTACGAGCAGTACTTC.

V is TRBV28 and J is TRBJ2-1; D tentatively reads TRBD1 or TRBD2 (5 bases each). The V end was cut by 11 bases, the J end by 2 bases, with 13 bases between. There are 13 residues in the CDR3. The germline V gene encodes CDR1 MDHEN and CDR2 SYDVKM. CDR3 nucleotide sequence: TGTGCCCATTGGGGGAGCCCCTACAATGAGCAGTTCTTC. Translated: CAHWGSPYNEQFF.

The chain links TRBV11-2 to TRBJ2-7; tentative D call: TRBD1 (5 bases). Germline CDR1 reads SGHAT; CDR2 reads FQNNGV. The length of the CDR3 is 14 residues. V was clipped by 3 bases and J by 2 bases, with 11 bases between them. The CDR3: CASSLPGLAYEQYF. DNA for the CDR3: TGTGCCAGCAGCTTGCCAGGGTTAGCCTACGAGCAGTACTTC.

This sequence joins TRBV14 and TRBJ2-7, with 9 nucleotides matching TRBD2. V was pared by 2 bases and J by 5 bases, with 16 bases of the junction left unmatched. Per germline, CDR1 SGHDN and CDR2 FVKESK. The CDR3 sequence is 18 residues long. The DNA of the CDR3 is TGTGCCAGCAGCCAAACGGGACTAGCTCCCATAGGGGTCGACGAGCAGTACTTC. It is translated as CASSQTGLAPIGVDEQYF.

The rearrangement links TRBV13 to TRBJ1-1; D gene uncertain. Trimming shortened V by 5 bases and J by 8 bases, and 12 bases separated the two germline ends. Germline CDR1 and CDR2: PRHDT and FYEKMQ (reference sequence). The length of the CDR3 is 12 residues. In DNA form, the CDR3 reads TGTGCCAGCAGCCCCCAGGTCGGGGAAGCTTTCTTT. As protein: CASSPQVGEAFF.

The genes are TRBV25-1 and TRBJ1-1; D possibly corresponds to TRBD1 (6 bases). Per germline, CDR1 MGHDK and CDR2 SYGVNS. This CDR3 comprises 15 residues. The ends were cut back, 9 bases at V and 5 bases at J, with 22 bases in the middle. The CDR3 nucleotides read TGTGCCAGTTCGCCAACAGGGCAGGGTGAGACTGAAGCTTTCTTT. As protein: CASSPTGQGETEAFF. The full variable domain, its missing parts supplied by reference TRBV25-1 and TRBJ1-1, is EADIYQTPRYLVIGTGKKITLECSQTMGHDKMYWYQQDPGMELHLIHYSYGVNSTEKGDLSSESTVSRIRTEHFPLTLESARPSHTSQYLCASSPTGQGETEAFFGQGTRLTVV.

V is TRBV6-6 and J is TRBJ2-3; D unresolved. The CDR3 sequence is 11 residues long. The V gene's germline CDR1 is MNHNY and CDR2 SVGAGI (reference sequence). Trimming shortened V by 8 bases and J by 6 bases, and 9 bases separated the two germline ends. CDR3 protein: CASLSADTQYF. The CDR3 DNA reads as TGTGCCAGCCTTTCCGCGGATACGCAGTATTTT.

The gene calls are TRBV6-5 and TRBJ1-6; the D is unclear. Germline lookup yields CDR1 MNHEY and CDR2 SVGAGI. Trimming cost V 0 bases and J 10 bases, with 13 bases left between them. There are 15 residues in the CDR3. CDR3 sequence (DNA): TGTGCCAGCAGTTACTCAAACGTAGAAGGCTCACCCCTCCACTTT. Translation: CASSYSNVEGSPLHF.